Below are 29 T cell receptor beta chains sequenced from a single sample in a study of blood T cell repertoires in COVID-19. Assay used: immunoSEQ multiplex PCR; TCRdb lists only in-frame clones, some missing. In the table there are 250,000 or so clones, around four fifths of which are singletons. The sample was PBMCs or T cells enriched from blood (not recorded which). The receptor set was obtained from a woman aged 40 to 55 who had been exposed to COVID-19.

The chain couples TRBV6-2 or TRBV6-3 to TRBJ2-1; D ambiguous. CDR3 length: 15 residues. Germline-derived CDR1 and CDR2 are MNHEY and SVGEGT. V was cut by 5 bases and J by 4 bases, with 15 bases left in between. The DNA of the CDR3 is TGTGCCAGCAGTAGTTATGTGGGCAGTTACAATGAGCAGTTCTTC. Encoded protein: CASSSYVGSYNEQFF.

The chain recombines TRBV29-1 with TRBJ2-1; TRBD1 agrees at 8 bases. This CDR3 spans 14 amino acids. V was pared by 3 bases and J by 4 bases, with 5 bases of the junction left unmatched. From germline, CDR1 is SQVTM and CDR2 ANQGSEA. CDR3 sequence (DNA): TGCAGCGTTGAGCAGGGGGCGCGTTACAATGAGCAGTTCTTC. It encodes CSVEQGARYNEQFF.

The V and J genes are TRBV27 and TRBJ2-1, with TRBD2 identical over 8 bases. The CDR3 extends over 16 amino acids. V lost 4 bases and J lost 5; bases outside the gene matches: 10. The germline V gene has CDR1 MNHEY and CDR2 SMNVEV (reference sequence). The CDR3 here is CASSSPQRGFNNEQFF. CDR3 DNA sequence: TGTGCCAGCAGTTCCCCCCAGCGGGGGTTCAACAATGAGCAGTTCTTC.

The V gene is TRBV5-1, the J gene TRBJ2-3; TRBD2 matches at 12 bases. This CDR3 contains 17 residues. Germline V gene lookup returns CDR1 SGHRS and CDR2 YFSETQ. V shed 4 bases and J 0 bases; nucleotides not matched to a gene: 6. The CDR3 loop is CASSATSGGGSTDTQYF. CDR3 DNA sequence: TGCGCCAGCAGCGCGACTAGCGGGGGTGGGAGCACAGATACGCAGTATTTT.

The V call is TRBV27, the J call TRBJ1-5, with 8 bases aligning to TRBD1. V was pared by 6 bases and J by 4 bases, with 5 bases of the junction left unmatched. This CDR3 contains 14 residues. Germline V gene lookup returns CDR1 MNHEY and CDR2 SMNVEV (reference sequence). The CDR3, as DNA: TGTGCCAGCAGCTTGGGACAGGTAAATCAGCCCCAGCATTTT. As protein: CASSLGQVNQPQHF.

The rearrangement links TRBV5-1 to TRBJ2-1, with unresolved D. Per germline, CDR1 SGHRS and CDR2 YFSETQ. Trimming took off 0 bases at V and 14 bases at J, with 12 bases between the two ends. CDR3 length: 12 residues. This chain's CDR3 is CASSLEGGSKFF. The CDR3 bases are TGCGCCAGCAGCTTGGAAGGCGGAAGTAAGTTCTTC.

This chain connects TRBV9 to TRBJ1-6; 7 bases align to TRBD1. CDR1 is SGDLS, CDR2 YYNGEE, per germline. V shed 4 bases and J 5 bases; nucleotides not matched to a gene: 6. The CDR3 length is 15 residues. CDR3 residues: CASSPRDSDNSPLHF. The CDR3, as DNA: TGTGCCAGCAGCCCCCGGGACAGCGATAATTCACCCCTCCACTTT.

The rearrangement uses TRBV7-2 and TRBJ1-6; TRBD1 might be the D (6 bases). CDR1 and CDR2 (germline): SGHTA, FQGNSA. The ends were cut back, 8 bases at V and 5 bases at J, with 19 bases in the middle. The CDR3 is made up of 16 amino acids. The chain's CDR3 is CASSLGGGRNNSPLHF. In DNA, the CDR3 is TGTGCCAGCTCCCTAGGGGGGGGGAGGAATAATTCACCCCTCCACTTT.

The CDR3 DNA is TGTGCCAGCAGTTTTCGTAGCGGGGGATACGAGCAGTACTTC. It translates to CASSFRSGGYEQYF. The genes are TRBV27 and TRBJ2-7, with 9 bases aligning to TRBD2. Germline lookup yields CDR1 MNHEY and CDR2 SMNVEV (reference sequence). CDR3 length: 14 residues. V dropped 3 bases and J dropped 4; count of bases not matched to a gene: 4.

This chain uses TRBV10-3 with TRBJ2-5; D may be TRBD2 (7 bases). The ends were cut back, 2 bases at V and 5 bases at J, with 18 bases in the middle. Germline CDR1 ENHRY, CDR2 SYGVKD. The CDR3 length is 16 residues. CDR3 region: CAISERGRGGAETQYF. The CDR3 DNA follows: TGTGCCATCAGTGAGAGGGGCCGCGGGGGCGCGGAGACCCAGTACTTC.

V and J are TRBV11-1 and TRBJ2-7; TRBD1 is a possible D gene (6 bases). The CDR3 length is 14 residues. Per the germline V gene, CDR1 is SGHAT and CDR2 is FQDESV (reference sequence). V was pared by 6 bases and J by 0 bases, with 12 bases between. CDR3 bases: TGTGCCAGCAGTCGGGACACCACCTCCTACGAGCAGTACTTC. This gives the protein CASSRDTTSYEQYF. Based on the CDR3 plus reference TRBV11-1 and TRBJ2-7, the full variable domain is EAEVAQSPRYKITEKSQAVAFWCDPISGHATLYWYRQILGQGPELLVQFQDESVVDDSQLPKDRFSAERLKGVDSTLKIQPAELGDSAMYLCASSRDTTSYEQYFGPGTRLTVT.

As DNA, the CDR3 is TGTGCCAGCAGTTACACCCCCGGGGTGGAGGGCTACACCTTC. This sequence encodes CASSYTPGVEGYTF. This rearrangement joins TRBV6-5 to TRBJ1-2; no firm D call. V was trimmed by 2 bases and J by 8 bases, leaving 15 bases between them. Germline V gives CDR1 MNHEY, CDR2 SVGAGI. This CDR3 contains 14 residues.

This chain connects TRBV4-1 to TRBJ1-1; 7 bases match TRBD1. The germline V gene has CDR1 MGHRA and CDR2 YSYEKL. V shed 5 bases and J 1 base; nucleotides not matched to a gene: 1. CDR3 length: 13 amino acids. The DNA for the CDR3 is TGCGCCAGCAGCAGACAGGGGAACACTGAAGCTTTCTTT. Protein sequence: CASSRQGNTEAFF.

J is TRBJ2-5 and V is TRBV12-3 or TRBV12-4, with D possibly TRBD2 on 5 matching bases. The ends were cut back, 5 bases at V and 1 base at J, with 8 bases in the middle. The CDR3 totals 13 residues. The CDR3 loop reads CASSRTGQETQYF. CDR3 DNA sequence: TGTGCCAGCAGTAGGACTGGCCAAGAGACCCAGTACTTC.

V gene TRBV6-4 combines with J gene TRBJ2-3; 7 bases fit TRBD1. V lost 5 bases, J lost 6 bases, and 8 bases stayed unmatched. The germline gives CDR1 MRHNA, CDR2 SNTAGT. The CDR3 is 14 amino acids. The CDR3 sequence: CASSPQGVVDTQYF. The CDR3 DNA reads as TGTGCCAGCAGTCCCCAGGGGGTGGTGGATACGCAGTATTTT.

This clone was observed at least ten times. This chain connects TRBV7-9 to TRBJ2-5, with TRBD2 as a possible D gene (5 bases). Deletions cut 1 base from V and 5 bases from J, with 17 bases between. The CDR3 is 16 residues long. CDR1 and CDR2 (germline): SEHNR, FQNEAQ (reference sequence). The CDR3 here is CASSLGGPLDMETQYF. The DNA for the CDR3 is TGTGCCAGCAGCTTAGGAGGGCCACTAGACATGGAGACCCAGTACTTC.

The chain combines TRBV29-1 with TRBJ2-7; 9 bases are shared with TRBD1. The CDR3 length is 13 residues. The trim removed 6 bases at V and 0 bases at J, leaving 3 bases unmatched. Per germline, CDR1 SQVTM and CDR2 ANQGSEA. In DNA, the CDR3 is TGCAGCGTCCCGGGACAGGGCTCCTACGAGCAGTACTTC. Translation gives CSVPGQGSYEQYF.

This rearrangement joins TRBV14 to TRBJ2-1; possibly TRBD1 for D (5 bases). Germline CDR1 and CDR2: SGHDN and FVKESK. V lost 0 bases and J lost 9, with 21 bases in between. The CDR3 runs to 17 residues. The CDR3 reads CASSQEGRDRISAEQFF. The CDR3 DNA is TGTGCCAGCAGCCAAGAGGGCAGGGATCGGATCAGTGCTGAGCAGTTCTTC.

This clone was counted only a few times. V gene TRBV6-4 combines with J gene TRBJ1-6, with 9 positions matching TRBD1. From germline, CDR1 is MRHNA and CDR2 SNTAGT. V trimming: 2 bases; J trimming: 10 bases; junction bases outside the gene matches: 6. This CDR3 has 15 amino acids. The CDR3 DNA follows: TGTGCCAGCAGTGACCAGGGACAGGGAGAGTCACCCCTCCACTTT. Translation: CASSDQGQGESPLHF.

This chain links TRBV4-3 with TRBJ1-2; D ambiguous. The V gene's germline CDR1 is LGHNA and CDR2 YSLEER. The CDR3 spans 13 residues. Trimming cost V 0 bases and J 6 bases, with 8 bases left between them. The CDR3 sequence: CASSQDRRDGYTF. As DNA, the CDR3 is TGCGCCAGCAGCCAAGATCGGAGGGATGGCTACACCTTC.

J is TRBJ1-2 and V is TRBV7-9; 8 nucleotides align to TRBD1. Trimming removed 3 bases from V and 3 bases from J; junction bases left unmatched: 3. In germline, CDR1 is SEHNR, CDR2 FQNEAQ (reference sequence). The CDR3 totals 14 residues. The DNA of the CDR3 is TGTGCCAGCAGCTTGGGACAGGCGGACTATGGCTACACCTTC. The encoded protein is CASSLGQADYGYTF.

V is TRBV24-1 and J is TRBJ1-5; D may be TRBD1 (5 bases). Germline V CDR1 and CDR2: KGHDR, SFDVKD. V lost 2 bases and J 4 bases, leaving 11 bases between the germline ends. The CDR3 covers 15 residues. CDR3 DNA sequence: TGTGCCACCAGTGATTCGTTTCAGGGAAATCAGCCCCAGCATTTT. Translated, it gives CATSDSFQGNQPQHF.

The table lists this clone with a few counts. V is TRBV29-1 and J is TRBJ2-7, with TRBD1 matching 9 bases. J lost 6 bases, V lost 5 bases, and 8 bases had no gene match. The CDR3 runs to 13 residues. Germline V gene data show CDR1 as SQVTM and CDR2 as ANQGSEA. This chain's CDR3 is CSVPGQGEFEQYF. The CDR3 DNA reads as TGCAGCGTTCCGGGACAGGGAGAATTCGAGCAGTACTTC.

This clone was seen once. Other nucleotide sequences in the sample specify the same CDR3. The chain combines TRBV5-1 with TRBJ1-1; 7 positions match TRBD1. The germline V gene has CDR1 SGHRS and CDR2 YFSETQ. V was pared by 2 bases and J by 1 base, with 2 bases of the junction left unmatched. This CDR3 region has 14 residues. The CDR3 DNA reads as TGCGCCAGCAGCTTAGGGACAGAGAACACTGAAGCTTTCTTT. Protein: CASSLGTENTEAFF. Drawing the rest from reference TRBV5-1 and TRBJ1-1, the complete variable domain is KAGVTQTPRYLIKTRGQQVTLSCSPISGHRSVSWYQQTPGQGLQFLFEYFSETQRNKGNFPGRFSGRQFSNSRSEMNVSTLELGDSALYLCASSLGTENTEAFFGQGTRLTVV.

The chain joins TRBV2 to TRBJ2-3, with TRBD1 as a possible D gene (6 bases). The germline V gene encodes CDR1 SNHLY and CDR2 FYNNEI. V was trimmed by 7 bases and J by 1 base, leaving 12 bases between them. CDR3 length equals 14 residues. In DNA, the CDR3 is TGTGCCAGCATGAAGACAGGCGGCACAGATACGCAGTATTTT. This translates into CASMKTGGTDTQYF.

The gene calls are TRBV7-3 and TRBJ1-2; 9 nucleotides match TRBD1. Per the germline V gene, CDR1 is SGHTA and CDR2 is FQGTGA. V trimming: 5 bases; J trimming: 6 bases; junction bases outside the gene matches: 4. The CDR3 loop spans 13 amino acids. The chain's CDR3 is CASSITGGNGYTF. CDR3 DNA: TGTGCCAGCAGCATTACAGGGGGCAATGGCTACACCTTC.

This clone was seen once. The gene calls are TRBV5-4 and TRBJ1-4; TRBD1 aligns across 7 bases. The trim removed 0 bases at V and 8 bases at J, leaving 7 bases unmatched. From germline, CDR1 is SGHNT and CDR2 YYREEE (reference sequence). There are 15 residues in the CDR3. The CDR3: CASSLGGTEREKLFF. The CDR3 DNA reads TGTGCCAGCAGCTTGGGGGGGACAGAGCGAGAAAAACTGTTTTTT.

The rearrangement uses TRBV7-8 and TRBJ2-7, with no clear D. This CDR3 is 13 amino acids long. Germline V gene data show CDR1 as SGHVS and CDR2 as FQNEAQ. Trimming took 5 bases from V and 1 from J, leaving 9 bases between them. The CDR3 loop is CASSVAGSYEQYF. The CDR3 DNA reads as TGTGCCAGCAGCGTGGCAGGATCCTACGAGCAGTACTTC.

The chain employs TRBV19 and TRBJ1-5; the D is unclear. Looked up from germline, CDR1 is LNHDA and CDR2 is SQIVND (reference sequence). This CDR3 has 14 amino acids. Trimming removed 4 bases at V and 10 bases at J, with 17 bases between. CDR3 loop: CASSKALLEGPQHF. The CDR3 region has the DNA TGTGCCAGTAGTAAGGCCCTACTGGAGGGTCCCCAGCATTTT. The complete variable domain, with remaining parts taken from reference TRBV19 and TRBJ1-5, reads DGGITQSPKYLFRKEGQNVTLSCEQNLNHDAMYWYRQDPGQGLRLIYYSQIVNDFQKGDIAEGYSVSREKKESFPLTVTSAQKNPTAFYLCASSKALLEGPQHFGDGTRLSIL.